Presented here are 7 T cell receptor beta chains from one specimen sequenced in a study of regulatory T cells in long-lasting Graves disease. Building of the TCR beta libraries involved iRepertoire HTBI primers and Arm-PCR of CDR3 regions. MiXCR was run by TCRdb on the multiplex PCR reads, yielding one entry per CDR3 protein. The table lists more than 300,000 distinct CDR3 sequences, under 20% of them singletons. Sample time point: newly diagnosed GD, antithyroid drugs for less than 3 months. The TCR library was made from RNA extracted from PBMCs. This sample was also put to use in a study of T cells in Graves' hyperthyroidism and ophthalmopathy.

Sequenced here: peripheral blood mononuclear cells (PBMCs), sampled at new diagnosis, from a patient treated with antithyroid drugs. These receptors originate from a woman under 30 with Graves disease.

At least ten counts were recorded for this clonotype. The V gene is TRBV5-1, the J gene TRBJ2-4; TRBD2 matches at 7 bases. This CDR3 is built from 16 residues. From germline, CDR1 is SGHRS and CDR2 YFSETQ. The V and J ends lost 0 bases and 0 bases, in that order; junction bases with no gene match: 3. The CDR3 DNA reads TGCGCCAGCAGCTTGGCTAGCGGAGTAGCCAAAAACATTCAGTACTTC. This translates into CASSLASGVAKNIQYF.

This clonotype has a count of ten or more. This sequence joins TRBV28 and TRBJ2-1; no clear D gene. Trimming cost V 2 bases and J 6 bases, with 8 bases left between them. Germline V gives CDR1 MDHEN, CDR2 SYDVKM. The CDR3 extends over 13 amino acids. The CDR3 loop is CASSLNKPNEQFF. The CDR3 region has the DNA TGTGCCAGCAGTTTAAACAAGCCCAATGAGCAGTTCTTC.

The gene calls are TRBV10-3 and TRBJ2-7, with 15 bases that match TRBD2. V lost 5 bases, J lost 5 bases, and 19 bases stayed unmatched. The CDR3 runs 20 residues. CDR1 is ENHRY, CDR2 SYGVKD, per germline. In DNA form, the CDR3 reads TGTGCCATCAGTTTTGGACTAGCGGGAGGGCCAAGGATGAGTACGAACGAGCAGTACTTC. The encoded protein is CAISFGLAGGPRMSTNEQYF.

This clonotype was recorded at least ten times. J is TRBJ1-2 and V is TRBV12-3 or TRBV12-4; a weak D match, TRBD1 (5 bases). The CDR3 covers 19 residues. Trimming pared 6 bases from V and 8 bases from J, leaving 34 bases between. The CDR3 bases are TGTGCCAGCAGCCCAGACCTCTTATTCCGGGACGCACGAACCTGGGGCTACACCTTC. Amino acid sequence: CASSPDLLFRDARTWGYTF.

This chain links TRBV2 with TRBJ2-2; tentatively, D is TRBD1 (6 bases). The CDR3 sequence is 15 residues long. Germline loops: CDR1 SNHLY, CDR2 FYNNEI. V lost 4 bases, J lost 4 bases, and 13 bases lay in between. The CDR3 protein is CASSAEGVGTGELFF. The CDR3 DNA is TGTGCCAGCAGTGCTGAGGGGGTCGGCACCGGGGAGCTGTTTTTT.

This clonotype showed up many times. The CDR3 protein is CASSLDRERESPLHF. CDR3 in DNA: TGCGCCAGCAGCCTAGACAGGGAAAGAGAATCACCCCTCCACTTT. The rearrangement uses TRBV5-1 and TRBJ1-6, with 7 bases identical to TRBD1. CDR3 size: 15 residues. The junction had 11 bases not matched to a gene; V was cut back by 4 bases and J by 10 bases. Germline CDR1 reads SGHRS; CDR2 reads YFSETQ.

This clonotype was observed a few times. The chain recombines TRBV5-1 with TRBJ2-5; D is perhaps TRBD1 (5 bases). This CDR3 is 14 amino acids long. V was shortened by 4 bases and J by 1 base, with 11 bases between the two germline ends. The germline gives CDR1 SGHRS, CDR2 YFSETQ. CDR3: CASSMTASQETQYF. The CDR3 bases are TGCGCCAGCAGCATGACAGCCTCCCAAGAGACCCAGTACTTC. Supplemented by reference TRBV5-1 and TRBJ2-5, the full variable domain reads KAGVTQTPRYLIKTRGQQVTLSCSPISGHRSVSWYQQTPGQGLQFLFEYFSETQRNKGNFPGRFSGRQFSNSRSEMNVSTLELGDSALYLCASSMTASQETQYFGPGTRLLVL.